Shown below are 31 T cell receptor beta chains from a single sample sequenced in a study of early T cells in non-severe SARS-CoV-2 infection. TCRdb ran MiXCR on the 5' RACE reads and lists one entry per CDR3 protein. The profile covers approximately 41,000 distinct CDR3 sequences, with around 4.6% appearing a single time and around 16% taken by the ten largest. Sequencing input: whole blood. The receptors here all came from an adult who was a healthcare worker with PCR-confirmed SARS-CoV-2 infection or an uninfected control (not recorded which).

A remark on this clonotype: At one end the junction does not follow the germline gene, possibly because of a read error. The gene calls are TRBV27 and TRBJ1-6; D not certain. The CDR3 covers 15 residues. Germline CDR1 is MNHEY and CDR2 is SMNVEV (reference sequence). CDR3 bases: TGTGCCAGCAGGACAACGAGCTCCTATAATTCACCCCTCCATTTT. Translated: CASRTTSSYNSPLHF.

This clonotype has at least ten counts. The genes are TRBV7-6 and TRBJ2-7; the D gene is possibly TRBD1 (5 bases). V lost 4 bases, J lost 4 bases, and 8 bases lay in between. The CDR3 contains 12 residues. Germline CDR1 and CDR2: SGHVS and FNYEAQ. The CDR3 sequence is CASSYQGYEQYF. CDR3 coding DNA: TGTGCCAGCAGCTATCAGGGATACGAGCAGTACTTC.

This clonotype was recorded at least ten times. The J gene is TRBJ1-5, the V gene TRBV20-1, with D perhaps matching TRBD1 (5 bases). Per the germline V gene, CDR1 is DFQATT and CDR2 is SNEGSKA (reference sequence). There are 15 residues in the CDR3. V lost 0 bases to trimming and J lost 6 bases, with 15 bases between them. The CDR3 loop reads CSARDIGGGGQPQHF. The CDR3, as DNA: TGCAGTGCTAGAGATATCGGGGGAGGAGGTCAGCCCCAGCATTTT.

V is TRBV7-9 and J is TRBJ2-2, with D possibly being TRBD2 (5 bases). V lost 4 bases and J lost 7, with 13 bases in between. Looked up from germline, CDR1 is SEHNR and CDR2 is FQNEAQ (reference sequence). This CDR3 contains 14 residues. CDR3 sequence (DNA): TGTGCCAGCAGCTCAGTTGCCCGGGGCGGGGAGCTGTTTTTT. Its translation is CASSSVARGGELFF.

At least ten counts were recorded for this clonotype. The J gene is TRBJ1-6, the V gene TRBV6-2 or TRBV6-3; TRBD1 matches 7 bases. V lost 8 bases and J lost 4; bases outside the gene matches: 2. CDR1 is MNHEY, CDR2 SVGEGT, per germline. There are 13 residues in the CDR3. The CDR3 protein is CASGQVYNSPLHF. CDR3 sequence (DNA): TGTGCCAGCGGACAGGTTTATAATTCACCCCTCCACTTT.

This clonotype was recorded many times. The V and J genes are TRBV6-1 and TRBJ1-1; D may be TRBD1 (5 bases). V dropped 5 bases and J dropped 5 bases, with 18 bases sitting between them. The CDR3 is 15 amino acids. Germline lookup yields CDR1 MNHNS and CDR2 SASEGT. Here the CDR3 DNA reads TGTGCCAGCAGTTTGGAAGGGGCGGTTGGAACTGAAGCTTTCTTT. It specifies CASSLEGAVGTEAFF.

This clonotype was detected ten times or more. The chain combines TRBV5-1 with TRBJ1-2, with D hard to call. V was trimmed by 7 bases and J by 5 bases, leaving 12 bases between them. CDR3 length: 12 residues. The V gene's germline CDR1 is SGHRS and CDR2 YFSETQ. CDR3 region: CASGAGGYGYTF. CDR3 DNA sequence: TGCGCCAGCGGTGCAGGCGGATATGGCTACACCTTC.

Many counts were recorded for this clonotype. The CDR3 spells CASSSRSRGSSYEQYF. Written as DNA, the CDR3 is TGTGCCAGCAGTTCCAGGAGCAGGGGGAGCTCCTACGAGCAGTACTTC. The V call is TRBV6-2 or TRBV6-3, the J call TRBJ2-7; 7 bases are a match to TRBD1. CDR3 size: 16 residues. J lost 0 bases, V lost 4 bases, and 9 bases had no gene match. Germline loops: CDR1 MNHEY, CDR2 SVGEGT.

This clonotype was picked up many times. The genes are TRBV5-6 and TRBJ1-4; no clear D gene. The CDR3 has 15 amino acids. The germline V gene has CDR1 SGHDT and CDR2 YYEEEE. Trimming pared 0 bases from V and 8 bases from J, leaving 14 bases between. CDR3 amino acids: CASSLGQSGKEKLFF. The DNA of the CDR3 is TGTGCCAGCAGCTTGGGGCAGAGCGGAAAAGAAAAACTGTTTTTT.

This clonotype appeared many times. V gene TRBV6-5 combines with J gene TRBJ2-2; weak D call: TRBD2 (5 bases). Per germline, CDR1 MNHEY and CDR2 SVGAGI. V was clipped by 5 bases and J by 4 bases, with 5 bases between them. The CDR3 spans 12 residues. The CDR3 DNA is TGTGCCAGCAGTCGGGGCACCGGGGAGCTGTTTTTT. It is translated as CASSRGTGELFF.

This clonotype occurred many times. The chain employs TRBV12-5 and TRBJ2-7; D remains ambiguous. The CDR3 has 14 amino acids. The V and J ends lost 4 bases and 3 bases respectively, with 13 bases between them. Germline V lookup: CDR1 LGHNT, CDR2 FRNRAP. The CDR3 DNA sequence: TGTGCTAGTGGTTCTACCCCAAGGGTCTACGAGCAGTACTTC. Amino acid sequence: CASGSTPRVYEQYF. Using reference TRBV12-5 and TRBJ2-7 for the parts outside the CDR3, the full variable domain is DARVTQTPRHKVTEMGQEVTMRCQPILGHNTVFWYRQTMMQGLELLAYFRNRAPLDDSGMPKDRFSAEMPDATLATLKIQPSEPRDSAVYFCASGSTPRVYEQYFGPGTRLTVT.

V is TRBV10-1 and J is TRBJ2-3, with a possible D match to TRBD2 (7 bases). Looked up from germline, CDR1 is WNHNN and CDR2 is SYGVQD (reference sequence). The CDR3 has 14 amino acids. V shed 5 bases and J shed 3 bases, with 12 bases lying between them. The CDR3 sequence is CASSPGGRTDTQYF. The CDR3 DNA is TGCGCCAGCAGTCCGGGGGGCAGGACAGATACGCAGTATTTT.

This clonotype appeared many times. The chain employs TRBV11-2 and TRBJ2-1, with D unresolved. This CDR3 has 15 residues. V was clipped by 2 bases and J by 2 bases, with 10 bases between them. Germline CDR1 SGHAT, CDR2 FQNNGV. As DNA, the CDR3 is TGTGCCAGCAGCTTAAGTGACAACGCCTACAATGAGCAGTTCTTC. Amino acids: CASSLSDNAYNEQFF.

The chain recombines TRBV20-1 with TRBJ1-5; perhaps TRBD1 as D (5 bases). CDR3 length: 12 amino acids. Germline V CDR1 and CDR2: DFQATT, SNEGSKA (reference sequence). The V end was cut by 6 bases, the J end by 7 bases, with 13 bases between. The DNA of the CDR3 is TGCAGTGCACGCTCCGGGGGGCAGCCCCAGCATTTT. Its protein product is CSARSGGQPQHF.

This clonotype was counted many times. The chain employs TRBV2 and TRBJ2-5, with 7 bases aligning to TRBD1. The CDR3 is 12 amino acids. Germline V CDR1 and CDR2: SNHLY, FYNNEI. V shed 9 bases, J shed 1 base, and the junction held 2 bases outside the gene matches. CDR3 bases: TGTGCCAGTCGGACAGGCCAAGAGACCCAGTACTTC. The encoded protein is CASRTGQETQYF.

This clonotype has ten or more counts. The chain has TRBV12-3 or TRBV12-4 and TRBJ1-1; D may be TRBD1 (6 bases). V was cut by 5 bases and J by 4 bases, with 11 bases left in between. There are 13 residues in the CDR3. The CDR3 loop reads CASSRGEFTEAFF. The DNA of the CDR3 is TGTGCCAGCAGTAGGGGGGAATTCACTGAAGCTTTCTTT.

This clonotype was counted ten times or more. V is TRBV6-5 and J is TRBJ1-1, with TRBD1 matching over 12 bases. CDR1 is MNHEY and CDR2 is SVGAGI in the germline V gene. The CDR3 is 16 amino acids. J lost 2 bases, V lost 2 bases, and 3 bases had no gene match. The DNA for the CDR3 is TGTGCCAGCAGTTACGGGACAGGGGGCCTTAACACTGAAGCTTTCTTT. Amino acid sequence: CASSYGTGGLNTEAFF.

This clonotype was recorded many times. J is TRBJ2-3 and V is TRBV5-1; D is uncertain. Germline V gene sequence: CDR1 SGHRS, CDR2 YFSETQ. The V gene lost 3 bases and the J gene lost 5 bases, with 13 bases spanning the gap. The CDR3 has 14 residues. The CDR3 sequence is CASSSPATEDTQYF. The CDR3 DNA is TGCGCCAGCAGCTCGCCCGCGACGGAAGATACGCAGTATTTT.

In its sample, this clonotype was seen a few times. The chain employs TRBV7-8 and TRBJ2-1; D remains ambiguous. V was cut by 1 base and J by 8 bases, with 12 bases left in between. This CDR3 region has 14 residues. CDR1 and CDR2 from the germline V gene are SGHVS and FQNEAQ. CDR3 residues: CASSLGRPEDEQFF. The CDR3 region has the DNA TGTGCCAGCAGCTTAGGCCGCCCCGAGGATGAGCAGTTCTTC. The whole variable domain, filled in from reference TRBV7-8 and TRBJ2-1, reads GAGVSQSPRYKVAKRGQDVALRCDPISGHVSLFWYQQALGQGPEFLTYFQNEAQLDKSGLPSDRFFAERPEGSVSTLKIQRTQQEDSAVYLCASSLGRPEDEQFFGPGTRLTVL.

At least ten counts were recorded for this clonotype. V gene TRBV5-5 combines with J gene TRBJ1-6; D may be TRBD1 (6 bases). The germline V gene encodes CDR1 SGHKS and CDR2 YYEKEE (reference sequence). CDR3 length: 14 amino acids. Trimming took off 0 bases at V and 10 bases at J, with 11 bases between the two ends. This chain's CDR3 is CASSLEQGLSPLHF. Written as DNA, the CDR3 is TGTGCCAGCAGCTTGGAACAGGGCCTATCACCCCTCCACTTT.

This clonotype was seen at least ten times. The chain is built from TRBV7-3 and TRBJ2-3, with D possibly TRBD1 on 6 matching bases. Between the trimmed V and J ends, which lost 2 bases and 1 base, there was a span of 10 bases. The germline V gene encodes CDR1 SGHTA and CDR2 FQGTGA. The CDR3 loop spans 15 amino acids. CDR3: CASSLGGLGTDTQYF. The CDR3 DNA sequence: TGTGCCAGCAGCTTAGGGGGCTTAGGCACAGATACGCAGTATTTT. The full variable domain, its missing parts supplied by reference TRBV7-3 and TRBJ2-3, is GAGVSQTPSNKVTEKGKYVELRCDPISGHTALYWYRQSLGQGPEFLIYFQGTGAADDSGLPNDRFFAVRPEGSVSTLKIQRTERGDSAVYLCASSLGGLGTDTQYFGPGTRLTVL.

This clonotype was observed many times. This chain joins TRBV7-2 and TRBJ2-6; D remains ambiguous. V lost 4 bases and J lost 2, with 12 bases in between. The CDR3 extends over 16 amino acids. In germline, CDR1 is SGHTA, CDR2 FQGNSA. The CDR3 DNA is TGTGCCAGCAGCTCGAGGACGACGCCTGGGGCCAACGTCCTGACTTTC. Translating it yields CASSSRTTPGANVLTF.

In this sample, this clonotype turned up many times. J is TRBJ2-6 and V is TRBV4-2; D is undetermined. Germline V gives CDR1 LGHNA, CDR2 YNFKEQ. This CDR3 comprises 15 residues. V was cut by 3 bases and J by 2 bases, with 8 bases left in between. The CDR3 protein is CASSQFEAGANVLTF. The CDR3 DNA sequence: TGTGCCAGCAGCCAGTTCGAGGCTGGGGCCAACGTCCTGACTTTC.

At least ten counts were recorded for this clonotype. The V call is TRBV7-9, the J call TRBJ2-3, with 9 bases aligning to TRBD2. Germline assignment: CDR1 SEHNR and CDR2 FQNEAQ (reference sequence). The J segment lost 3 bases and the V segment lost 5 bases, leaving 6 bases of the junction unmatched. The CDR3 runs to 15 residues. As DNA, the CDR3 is TGTGCCAGCAGCCTTAGCGGGGGTGAAACAGATACGCAGTATTTT. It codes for CASSLSGGETDTQYF.

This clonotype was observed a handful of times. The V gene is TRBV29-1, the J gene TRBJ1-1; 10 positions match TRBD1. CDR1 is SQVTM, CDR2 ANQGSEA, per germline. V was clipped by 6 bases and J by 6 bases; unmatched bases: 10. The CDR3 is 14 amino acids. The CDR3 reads CSVRDRGNFAEAFF. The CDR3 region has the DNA TGCAGCGTCCGGGACAGGGGTAATTTCGCTGAAGCTTTCTTT.

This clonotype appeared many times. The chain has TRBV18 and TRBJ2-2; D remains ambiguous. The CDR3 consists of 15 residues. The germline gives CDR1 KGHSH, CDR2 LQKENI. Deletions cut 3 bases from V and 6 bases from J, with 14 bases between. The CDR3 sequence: CASSPLTDRAGELFF. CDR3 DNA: TGTGCCAGCTCACCCCTTACGGATCGCGCCGGGGAGCTGTTTTTT.

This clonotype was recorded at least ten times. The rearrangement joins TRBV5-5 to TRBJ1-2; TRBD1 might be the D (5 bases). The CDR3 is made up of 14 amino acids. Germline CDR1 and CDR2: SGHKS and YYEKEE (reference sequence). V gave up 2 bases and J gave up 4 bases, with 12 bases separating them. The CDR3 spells CASSLSGLSYGYTF. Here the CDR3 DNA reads TGTGCCAGCAGCTTATCGGGGCTCTCCTATGGCTACACCTTC. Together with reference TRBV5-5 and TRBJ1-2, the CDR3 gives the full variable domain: DAGVTQSPTHLIKTRGQQVTLRCSPISGHKSVSWYQQVLGQGPQFIFQYYEKEERGRGNFPDRFSARQFPNYSSELNVNALLLGDSALYLCASSLSGLSYGYTFGSGTRLTVV.

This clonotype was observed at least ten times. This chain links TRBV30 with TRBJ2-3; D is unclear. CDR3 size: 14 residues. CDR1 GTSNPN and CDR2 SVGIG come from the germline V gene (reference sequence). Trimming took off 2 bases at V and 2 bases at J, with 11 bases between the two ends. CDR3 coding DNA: TGTGCCTGGAGTAGCCAAGCCTACACAGATACGCAGTATTTT. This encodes CAWSSQAYTDTQYF.

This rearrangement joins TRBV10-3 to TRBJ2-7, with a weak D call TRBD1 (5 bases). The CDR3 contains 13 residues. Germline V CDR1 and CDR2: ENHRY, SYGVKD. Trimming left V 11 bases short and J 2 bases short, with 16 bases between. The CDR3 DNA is TGTGCCTCAGCCCAGACAGCCGCCTACGAGCAGTACTTC. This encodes CASAQTAAYEQYF.

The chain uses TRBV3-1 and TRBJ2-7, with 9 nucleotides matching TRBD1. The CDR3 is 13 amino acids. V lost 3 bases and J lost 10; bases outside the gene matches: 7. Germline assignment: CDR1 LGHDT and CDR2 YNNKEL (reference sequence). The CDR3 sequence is CASSHLTGGVQYF. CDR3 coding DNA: TGTGCCAGCAGCCACCTCACAGGGGGCGTACAGTACTTC.

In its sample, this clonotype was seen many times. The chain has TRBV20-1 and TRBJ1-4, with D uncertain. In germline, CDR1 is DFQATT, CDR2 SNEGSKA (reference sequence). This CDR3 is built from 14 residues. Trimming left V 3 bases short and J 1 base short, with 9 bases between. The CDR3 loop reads CSARAGITNEKLFF. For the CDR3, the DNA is TGCAGTGCTAGGGCCGGGATAACTAATGAAAAACTGTTTTTT.